This T cell receptor beta chain was captured in a study of T cell responses to AZD1222 COVID-19 vaccine. There are 15 residues in the CDR3. Trimming took 5 bases from V and 3 from J; bases not matched to a gene: 5. Germline CDR1 reads LNHDA; CDR2 reads SQIVND (reference sequence). Note on this clone: Antigen: not known.

Study observations and caveats: Targets within unmutated variant regions were reportedly found for nearly half of spike-specific TCRs.

Method: immunoSEQ multiplex PCR; TCRdb's copy keeps in-frame clones and lacks some. This sample yields 95,000 to 110,000 clones, of which around 86% are seen a single time; more than 2.5% belongs to the top ten. The J gene is TRBJ2-3, the V gene TRBV19, with TRBD2 matching over 10 bases. The source of this sequence is an adult who received the MenACWY meningococcal vaccine as a control. Here the sequenced sample was peripheral blood, taken 28 days after the second dose of the MenACWY control vaccine. CDR3 nucleotide sequence: TGTGCCAGTAGTTCGGGACTAGCGCGTACAGATACGCAGTATTTT. It yields the protein CASSSGLARTDTQYF.